This T cell receptor (beta chain) was sequenced during a study of glioma-infiltrating T cells. Study-wide findings and caveats: Shared blood CDR3 signature motifs marked patients with low tissue-blood divergence. Tissue-blood divergence was below expectation in non-neoplastic patients, above in gliomas.

V was pared by 6 bases and J by 7 bases, with 7 bases of the junction left unmatched. This CDR3 spans 14 amino acids. The germline V gene encodes CDR1 MDHEN and CDR2 SYDVKM. Amplification of TCR alpha and beta CDR3 regions from RNA used iRepertoire nested multiplex PCR. MiXCR was run by TCRdb on the multiplex PCR reads, yielding one entry per CDR3 protein. The repertoire includes about 400,000 distinct CDR3 sequences, roughly 41% of them detected once, and more than 10% sits in the top ten. As regards this clonotype: Its antigen is unidentified.

The chain employs TRBV28 and TRBJ2-4; 9 nucleotides line up with TRBD1. This sequence was found in a human donor with low-grade glioma or glioblastoma, undergoing nonglioma brain surgery, or in good health (not recorded which). Sequenced: glioma tissue, nonneoplastic brain tissue, or PBMCs (not recorded which). CDR3 sequence (DNA): TGTGCCAGCAGCCAAACAGGGGGCCGGAACATTCAGTACTTC. Its translation is CASSQTGGRNIQYF.